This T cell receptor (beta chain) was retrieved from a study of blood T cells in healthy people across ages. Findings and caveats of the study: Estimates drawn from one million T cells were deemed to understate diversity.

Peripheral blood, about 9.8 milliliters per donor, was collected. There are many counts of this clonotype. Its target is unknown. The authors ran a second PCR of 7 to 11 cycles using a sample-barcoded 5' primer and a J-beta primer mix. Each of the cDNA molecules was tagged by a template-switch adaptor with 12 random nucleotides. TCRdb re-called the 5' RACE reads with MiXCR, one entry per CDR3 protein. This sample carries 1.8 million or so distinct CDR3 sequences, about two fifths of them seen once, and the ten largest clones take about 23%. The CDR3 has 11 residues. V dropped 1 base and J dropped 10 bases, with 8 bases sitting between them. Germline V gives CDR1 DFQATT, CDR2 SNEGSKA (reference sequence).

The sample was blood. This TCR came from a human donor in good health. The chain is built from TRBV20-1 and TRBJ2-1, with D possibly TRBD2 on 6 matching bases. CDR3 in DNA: TGCAGTGCTAGAGTGGGACTGGAGCAGTTCTTC. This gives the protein CSARVGLEQFF.